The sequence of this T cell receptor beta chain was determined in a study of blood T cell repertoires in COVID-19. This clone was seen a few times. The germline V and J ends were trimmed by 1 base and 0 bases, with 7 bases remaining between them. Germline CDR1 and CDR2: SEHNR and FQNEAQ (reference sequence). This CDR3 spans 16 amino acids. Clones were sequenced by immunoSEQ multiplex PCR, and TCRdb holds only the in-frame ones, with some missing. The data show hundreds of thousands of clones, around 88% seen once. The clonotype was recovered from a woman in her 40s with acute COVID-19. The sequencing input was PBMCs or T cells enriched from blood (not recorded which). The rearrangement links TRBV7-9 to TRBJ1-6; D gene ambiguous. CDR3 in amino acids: CASSLDRDSYNSPLHF. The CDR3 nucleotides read TGTGCCAGCAGCTTAGACCGGGACTCCTATAATTCACCCCTCCACTTT.